These T cell receptor beta chains were read from a single sample in a study of T-cell memory formation after mild COVID-19. TCRdb recomputed calls from the 5' RACE reads with MiXCR, one row per CDR3 protein. This table has 300,000 to 400,000 distinct CDR3 sequences, 13% to 15% appearing once. Sample: PBMCs or a T cell subset sorted from them (not recorded which). The receptors shown here come from a man aged 18-30 years who had mild COVID-19 (a few samples of this study predate the infection). Cell type and time point are not known. Both conserved end residues are part of each CDR3. A D gene is named only where the DNA matches it firmly. For some rows the clone size is stated as once, few or many, or as a class when expanded; others skip it.

d_call | j_call | clone_size | v_call | cdr3_nt | cdr3_aa
TRBD1 | TRBJ1-1 | few | TRBV7-9 | TGTGCCAGCAGCCCCCACCCAGGGACAGGGGAGAACACTGAAGCTTTCTTT | CASSPHPGTGENTEAFF
- | TRBJ2-5 | few | TRBV20-1 | TGCAGTGCTAGCAGCAGGGGCGTAGGGGAAGAGACCCAGTACTTC | CSASSRGVGEETQYF
- | TRBJ1-1 | - | TRBV20-1 | TGCAGTGCGAGCAGTGGGGGTGAGACTGAAGCTTTCTTT | CSASSGGETEAFF
TRBD1 | TRBJ1-1 | many | TRBV6-2/TRBV6-3 | TGTGCCAGCAGTTACTCTTCCAGGGGGGTTCGAATGAACACTGAAGCTTTCTTT | CASSYSSRGVRMNTEAFF
TRBD1 | TRBJ1-2 | - | TRBV4-3 | TGCGCCAGCAGCCCCCGACGGTTCAGGGGGCCGAACTATGGCTACACCTTC | CASSPRRFRGPNYGYTF
TRBD2 | TRBJ2-3 | - | TRBV7-3 | TGTGCCAGCAGCTTGGGACTAGCGGGGGGAGATACGCAGTATTTT | CASSLGLAGGDTQYF
TRBD1 | TRBJ1-1 | few | TRBV7-6 | TGTGCCAGCAGCCGCCGACAGGGAGGTGAAGCTTTCTTT | CASSRRQGGEAFF
TRBD2 | TRBJ2-1 | - | TRBV24-1 | TGTGCCACCAGTGATGACCTAGCGGGGCCTTACAATGAGCAGTTCTTC | CATSDDLAGPYNEQFF
TRBD1 | TRBJ2-1 | many | TRBV7-8 | TGTGCCAGCAGCCCCCGGGACAGATACAATGAGCAGTTCTTC | CASSPRDRYNEQFF
- | TRBJ2-1 | few | TRBV7-2 | TGTGCCAGCAGCGTGACAGCGAACAATGAGCAGTTCTTC | CASSVTANNEQFF
TRBD1 | TRBJ2-7 | few | TRBV5-5 | TGTGCCAGCAGCACCCCCGGGACAGGGGGCAGGGGGCAGTACTTC | CASSTPGTGGRGQYF
TRBD1 | TRBJ1-6 | - | TRBV12-3/TRBV12-4 | TGTGCCAGCAGCCCGACGCGACAGGGCATGGGCAATTCACCCCTCCACTTT | CASSPTRQGMGNSPLHF
TRBD1 | TRBJ1-6 | few | TRBV28 | TGTGCCAGCAGTTTGTGGGACAGGGAAGGTTCACCCCTCCACTTT | CASSLWDREGSPLHF
- | TRBJ2-1 | - | TRBV19 | TGTGCCAGTAGTCGAGCGTCGTCCTACAATGAGCAGTTCTTC | CASSRASSYNEQFF
- | TRBJ2-1 | few | TRBV6-1 | TGTGCCAGCAGTGAGCTTCCCTTTTCGGGTAAGCAGTTCTTC | CASSELPFSGKQFF
- | TRBJ2-5 | many | TRBV29-1 | TGCAGCGCCACGAGCCCCTGGGAGACCCAGTACTTC | CSATSPWETQYF